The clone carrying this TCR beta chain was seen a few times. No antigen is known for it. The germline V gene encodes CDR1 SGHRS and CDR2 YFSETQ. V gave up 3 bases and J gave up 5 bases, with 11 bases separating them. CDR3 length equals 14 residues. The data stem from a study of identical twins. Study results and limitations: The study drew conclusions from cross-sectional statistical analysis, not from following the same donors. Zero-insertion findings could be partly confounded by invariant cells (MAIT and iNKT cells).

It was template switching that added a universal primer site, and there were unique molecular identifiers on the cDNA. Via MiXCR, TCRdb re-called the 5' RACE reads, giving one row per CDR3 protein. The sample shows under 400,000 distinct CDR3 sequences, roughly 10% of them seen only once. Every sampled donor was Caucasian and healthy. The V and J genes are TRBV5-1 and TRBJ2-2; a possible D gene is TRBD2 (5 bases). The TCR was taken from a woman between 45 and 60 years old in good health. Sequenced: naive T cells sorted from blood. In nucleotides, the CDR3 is TGCGCCAGCAGCTCCTGGGAGTCGACCGGGGAGCTGTTTTTT. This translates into CASSSWESTGELFF. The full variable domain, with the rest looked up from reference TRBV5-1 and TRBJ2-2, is KAGVTQTPRYLIKTRGQQVTLSCSPISGHRSVSWYQQTPGQGLQFLFEYFSETQRNKGNFPGRFSGRQFSNSRSEMNVSTLELGDSALYLCASSSWESTGELFFGEGSRLTVL.